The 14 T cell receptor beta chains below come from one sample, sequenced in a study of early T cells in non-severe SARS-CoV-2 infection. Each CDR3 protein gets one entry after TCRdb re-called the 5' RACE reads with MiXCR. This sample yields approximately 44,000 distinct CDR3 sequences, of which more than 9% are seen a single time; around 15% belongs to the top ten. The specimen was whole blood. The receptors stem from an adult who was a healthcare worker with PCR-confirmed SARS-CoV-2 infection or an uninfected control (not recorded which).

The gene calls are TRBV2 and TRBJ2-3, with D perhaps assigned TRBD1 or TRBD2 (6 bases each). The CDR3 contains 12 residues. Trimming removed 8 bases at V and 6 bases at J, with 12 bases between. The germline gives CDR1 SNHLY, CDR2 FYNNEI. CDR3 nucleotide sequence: TGTGCCAGCGAGGGGGGCGGTGATACGCAGTATTTT. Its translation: CASEGGGDTQYF.

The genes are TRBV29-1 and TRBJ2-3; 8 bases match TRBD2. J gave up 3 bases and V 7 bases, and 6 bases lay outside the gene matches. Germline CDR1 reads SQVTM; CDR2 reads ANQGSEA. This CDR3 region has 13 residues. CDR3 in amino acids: CSGGTSGTDTQYF. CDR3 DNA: TGCAGCGGCGGGACTAGTGGGACAGATACGCAGTATTTT.

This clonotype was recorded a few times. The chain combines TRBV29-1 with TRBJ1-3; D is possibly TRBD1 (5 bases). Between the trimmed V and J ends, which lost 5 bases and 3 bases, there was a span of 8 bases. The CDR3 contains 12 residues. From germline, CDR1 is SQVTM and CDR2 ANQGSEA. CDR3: CSVWGFGNTIYF. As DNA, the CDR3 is TGCAGCGTTTGGGGGTTTGGAAACACCATATATTTT.

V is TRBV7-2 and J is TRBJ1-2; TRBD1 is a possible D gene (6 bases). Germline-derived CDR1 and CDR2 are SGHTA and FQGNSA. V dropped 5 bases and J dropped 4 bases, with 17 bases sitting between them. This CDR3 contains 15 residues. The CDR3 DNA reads TGTGCCAGCAGCACGCCGACAGGCTTGGGCTATGGCTACACCTTC. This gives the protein CASSTPTGLGYGYTF.

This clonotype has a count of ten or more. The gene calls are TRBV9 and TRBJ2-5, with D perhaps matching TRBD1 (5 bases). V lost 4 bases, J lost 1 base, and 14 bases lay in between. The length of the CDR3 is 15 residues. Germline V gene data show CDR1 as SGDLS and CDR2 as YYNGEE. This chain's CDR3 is CASSIIGASQETQYF. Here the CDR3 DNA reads TGTGCCAGCAGCATTATAGGGGCATCCCAAGAGACCCAGTACTTC.

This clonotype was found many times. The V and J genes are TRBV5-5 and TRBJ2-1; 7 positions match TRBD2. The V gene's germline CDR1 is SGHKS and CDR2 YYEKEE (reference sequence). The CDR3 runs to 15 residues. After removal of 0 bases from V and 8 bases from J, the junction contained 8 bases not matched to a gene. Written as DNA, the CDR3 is TGTGCCAGCAGCTTGGATATTGCGGGAGTGTATGAGCAGTTCTTC. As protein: CASSLDIAGVYEQFF.

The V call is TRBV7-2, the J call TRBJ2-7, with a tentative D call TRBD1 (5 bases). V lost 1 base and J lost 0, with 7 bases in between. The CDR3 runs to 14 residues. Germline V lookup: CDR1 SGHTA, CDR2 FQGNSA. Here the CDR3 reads CASSLDQGSYEQYF. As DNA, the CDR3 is TGTGCCAGCAGCTTAGATCAGGGCTCCTACGAGCAGTACTTC.

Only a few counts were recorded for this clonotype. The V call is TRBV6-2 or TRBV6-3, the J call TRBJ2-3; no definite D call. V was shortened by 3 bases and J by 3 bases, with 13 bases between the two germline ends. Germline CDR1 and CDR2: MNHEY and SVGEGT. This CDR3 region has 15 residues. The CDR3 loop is CASSYPSPTTDTQYF. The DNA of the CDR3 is TGTGCCAGCAGTTATCCGTCTCCGACTACAGATACGCAGTATTTT.

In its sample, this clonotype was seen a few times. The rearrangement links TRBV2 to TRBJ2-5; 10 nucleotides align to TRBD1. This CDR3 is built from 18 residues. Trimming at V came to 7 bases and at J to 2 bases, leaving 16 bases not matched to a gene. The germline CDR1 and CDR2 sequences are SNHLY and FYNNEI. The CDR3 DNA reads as TGTGCCAGCATTTTACGAACCTCTCCGGGACAGGGGCAAGAGACCCAGTACTTC. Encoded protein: CASILRTSPGQGQETQYF.

CDR3 residues: CASSKPLTVFMGYTF. Here the CDR3 DNA reads TGTGCCAGCAGCAAACCTTTGACTGTATTTATGGGCTACACCTTC. The rearrangement joins TRBV11-2 to TRBJ1-2; D call uncertain. From germline, CDR1 is SGHAT and CDR2 FQNNGV. The V end lost 5 bases, the J end lost 8 bases, and 21 bases lay between the germline ends. The CDR3 sequence is 15 residues long.

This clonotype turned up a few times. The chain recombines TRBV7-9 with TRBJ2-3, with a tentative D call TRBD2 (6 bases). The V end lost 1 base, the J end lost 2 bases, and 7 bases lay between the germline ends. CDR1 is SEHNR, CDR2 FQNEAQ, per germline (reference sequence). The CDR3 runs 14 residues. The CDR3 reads CASSLGDFTDTQYF. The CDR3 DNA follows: TGTGCCAGCAGCTTAGGGGACTTCACAGATACGCAGTATTTT.

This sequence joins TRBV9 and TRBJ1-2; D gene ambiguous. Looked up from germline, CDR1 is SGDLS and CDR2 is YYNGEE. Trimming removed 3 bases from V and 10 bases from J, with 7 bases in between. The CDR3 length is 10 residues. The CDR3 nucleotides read TGTGCCAGCAGCGGATCCTACTACACCTTC. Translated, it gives CASSGSYYTF.

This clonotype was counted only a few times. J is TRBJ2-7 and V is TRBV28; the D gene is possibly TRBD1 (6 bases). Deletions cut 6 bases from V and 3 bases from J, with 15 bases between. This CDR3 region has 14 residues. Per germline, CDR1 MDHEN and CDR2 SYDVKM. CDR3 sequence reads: CASSQPGEIYEQYF. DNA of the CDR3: TGTGCCAGCAGCCAGCCAGGGGAAATCTACGAGCAGTACTTC.

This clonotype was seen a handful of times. The CDR3: CASSFMLGYTF. CDR3 in DNA: TGTGCCAGCAGTTTTATGCTTGGCTACACCTTC. The rearrangement joins TRBV28 to TRBJ1-2; unclear D gene. CDR1 and CDR2 (germline): MDHEN, SYDVKM. The CDR3 is 11 amino acids. The V end lost 3 bases, the J end lost 7 bases, and 6 bases lay between the germline ends.